The T cell receptor (beta chain) under discussion was sequenced for a study of blood T cell repertoires in COVID-19. Study context: The United States, Italy and Spain provided the acute and convalescent COVID-19 samples. From T cells, B-cell-depleted T cells, or PBMCs came the material, which was cDNA or gDNA.

Germline CDR1 is SNHLY and CDR2 is FYNNEI. The CDR3 extends over 14 amino acids. The V end lost 6 bases, the J end lost 5 bases, and 13 bases lay between the germline ends. How the authors handled the data: From reference gene primer amplification, estimates of nucleated cell counts were derived. Only in-frame clones appear in the TCRdb table, and some are missing; sequencing was by immunoSEQ multiplex PCR. That table is the source of V, J and clone size, and D and trimming were worked out from the DNA. The table lists approximately 670,000 clones, approximately 90% of them singletons. Sequencing was performed on peripheral blood. The TCR sequence derives from a young woman with acute or convalescent COVID-19. The chain employs TRBV2 and TRBJ1-4; D not certain. CDR3 loop: CASSPRYLNEKLFF. DNA for the CDR3: TGTGCCAGCAGCCCCCGTTATCTCAATGAAAAACTGTTTTTT.